This passage covers 13 T cell receptor beta chains from one sample sequenced in a study of spatial heterogeneity in lung cancer. Time point specified: sample taken at primary tumor resection. TCRdb processed the 5' RACE reads anew with MiXCR; each CDR3 protein has one entry. The table shows under 80,000 distinct CDR3 sequences, with about 5.9% occurring only once. The input for sequencing was PBMCs, taken at surgery. The receptors here all came from a female donor with early-stage non-small cell lung cancer.

This clonotype showed up many times. The chain recombines TRBV29-1 with TRBJ2-2; maybe TRBD1 (6 bases). The CDR3 has 15 amino acids. The germline V gene encodes CDR1 SQVTM and CDR2 ANQGSEA. Trimming shortened V by 7 bases and J by 7 bases, and 22 bases separated the two germline ends. DNA of the CDR3: TGCAGCGCTAAAGGTGGCAGGGGTTTTATCGGGGAGCTGTTTTTT. As protein: CSAKGGRGFIGELFF.

In its sample, this clonotype was seen many times. The CDR3 region has the DNA TGTGCCAGCAGTTACTCTGGGACAGGGAGTGAAAAACTGTTTTTT. This sequence encodes CASSYSGTGSEKLFF. The rearrangement links TRBV6-5 to TRBJ1-4; TRBD1 matches at 9 bases. Trimming took 0 bases from V and 7 from J; bases not matched to a gene: 3. Germline values: CDR1 MNHEY, CDR2 SVGAGI. The CDR3 sequence is 15 residues long.

The chain is built from TRBV27 and TRBJ2-1, with TRBD2 as a possible D gene (6 bases). The CDR3 runs to 17 residues. Germline CDR1 MNHEY, CDR2 SMNVEV (reference sequence). With 10 bases removed from V and 4 bases from J, the gap between germline ends came to 26 bases. The CDR3 region is CATRLSLAEHFYNEQFF. In DNA form, the CDR3 reads TGTGCCACCAGGTTGTCCTTAGCGGAGCACTTTTACAATGAGCAGTTCTTC.

This clonotype appeared many times. V gene TRBV15 combines with J gene TRBJ1-3; D gene unclear. CDR3 size: 13 residues. CDR1 LNHNV and CDR2 YYDKDF come from the germline V gene (reference sequence). V lost 6 bases and J lost 1, with 7 bases in between. The CDR3 region has the DNA TGTGCCACCAGGATACCGTCTGGAAACACCATATATTTT. Amino acids: CATRIPSGNTIYF.

This clonotype was picked up many times. This chain uses TRBV6-5 with TRBJ2-7; D not resolved. Trimming removed 4 bases at V and 7 bases at J, with 11 bases between. Germline V gene sequence: CDR1 MNHEY, CDR2 SVGAGI. The CDR3 is 12 amino acids. The CDR3 DNA reads TGTGCCAGCAGTTCCCCGGCGGAGGAGCAGTACTTC. Translation: CASSSPAEEQYF.

This clonotype was counted a few times. This chain joins TRBV19 and TRBJ2-7; 10 bases are a match to TRBD1. V trimming: 6 bases; J trimming: 7 bases; junction bases outside the gene matches: 9. CDR1 is LNHDA and CDR2 is SQIVND in the germline V gene (reference sequence). The CDR3 is 14 amino acids. The CDR3 coding sequence is TGTGCCAGTAGCCGTCGACAGGGGGCGAGGGAGCAGTACTTC. Amino acid sequence: CASSRRQGAREQYF.

At least ten counts were recorded for this clonotype. The chain uses TRBV10-3 and TRBJ2-2; a weak D match, TRBD1 (5 bases). V dropped 4 bases and J dropped 4 bases, with 19 bases sitting between them. Germline V gene data show CDR1 as ENHRY and CDR2 as SYGVKD. CDR3 length: 17 amino acids. CDR3 nucleotide sequence: TGTGCCATCAGTGGACAACCAAAAGGGGCAGGCACCGGGGAGCTGTTTTTT. Amino acid sequence: CAISGQPKGAGTGELFF.

This clonotype was observed a handful of times. V usage is TRBV4-1 and J usage is TRBJ1-2; D gene unclear. This CDR3 has 15 residues. V was shortened by 0 bases and J by 6 bases, with 14 bases between the two germline ends. Germline V lookup: CDR1 MGHRA, CDR2 YSYEKL. The DNA of the CDR3 is TGCGCCAGCAGCCAAGATCGGGGATCGGTTAATGGCTACACCTTC. This gives the protein CASSQDRGSVNGYTF.

There are many counts of this clonotype. The chain carries TRBV25-1 and TRBJ2-1, with a weak D call TRBD1 (5 bases). The CDR3 is 12 amino acids. Looked up from germline, CDR1 is MGHDK and CDR2 is SYGVNS. Trimming left V 10 bases short and J 0 bases short, with 7 bases between. The CDR3 DNA follows: TGTGCCACCACAGGCTCCTACAATGAGCAGTTCTTC. Its protein is CATTGSYNEQFF.

This clonotype was seen more than once but under ten times. The chain links TRBV29-1 to TRBJ1-4, with no clear D. Germline V gene data show CDR1 as SQVTM and CDR2 as ANQGSEA. The ends were cut back, 7 bases at V and 7 bases at J, with 16 bases in the middle. The length of the CDR3 is 13 residues. The CDR3 nucleotides read TGCAGCGCCGAGATTAGTGGTCCTGAAAAACTGTTTTTT. Protein: CSAEISGPEKLFF.

To note about this clonotype: A read error may be the cause here, since a much bigger clone is one base away. V and J are TRBV28 and TRBJ1-4; 9 positions agree with TRBD1. This CDR3 spans 18 amino acids. Germline assignment: CDR1 MDHEN and CDR2 SYDVKM. The J segment lost 8 bases and the V segment lost 4 bases, leaving 17 bases of the junction unmatched. The chain's CDR3 is CASSSPSLLTGGSEKLFF. CDR3 in DNA: TGTGCCAGCAGTTCGCCGTCCTTATTGACAGGGGGAAGCGAAAAACTGTTTTTT.

This clonotype was detected ten times or more. The genes are TRBV28 and TRBJ2-7; unclear D gene. The V and J ends lost 1 base and 4 bases respectively, with 8 bases between them. Germline CDR1 MDHEN, CDR2 SYDVKM. This CDR3 region has 13 residues. The CDR3 DNA reads as TGTGCCAGCAGTTTATCTGCTAGTTACGAGCAGTACTTC. Translated: CASSLSASYEQYF.

There are many counts of this clonotype. The genes are TRBV29-1 and TRBJ1-1, with TRBD1 identical over 9 bases. Germline-derived CDR1 and CDR2 are SQVTM and ANQGSEA. The V and J ends lost 4 bases and 5 bases, in that order; junction bases with no gene match: 11. The CDR3 totals 15 residues. CDR3 DNA: TGCAGCGTTGTTCCGAACACAGGGGGCGAGACTGAAGCTTTCTTT. It translates to CSVVPNTGGETEAFF.